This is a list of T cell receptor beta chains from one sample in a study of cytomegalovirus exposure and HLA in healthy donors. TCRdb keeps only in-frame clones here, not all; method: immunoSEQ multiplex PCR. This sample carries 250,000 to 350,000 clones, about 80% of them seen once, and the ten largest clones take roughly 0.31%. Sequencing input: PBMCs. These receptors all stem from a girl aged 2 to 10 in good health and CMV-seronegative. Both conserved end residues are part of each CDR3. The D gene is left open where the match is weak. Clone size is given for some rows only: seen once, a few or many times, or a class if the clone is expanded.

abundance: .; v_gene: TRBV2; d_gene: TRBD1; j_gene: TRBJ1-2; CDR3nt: TGTGCCAGCAGCACAGGGGTGCGTGGCTACACCTTC; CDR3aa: CASSTGVRGYTF
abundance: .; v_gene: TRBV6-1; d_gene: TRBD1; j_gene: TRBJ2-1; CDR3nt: TGTGCCAGCAGTGAAGCGGACAGGGGTAATGAGCAGTTCTTC; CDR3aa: CASSEADRGNEQFF
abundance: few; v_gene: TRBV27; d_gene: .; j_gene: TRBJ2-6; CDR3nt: TGTGCCACCTCCCCTGGGGCCAACGTCCTGACTTTC; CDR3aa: CATSPGANVLTF
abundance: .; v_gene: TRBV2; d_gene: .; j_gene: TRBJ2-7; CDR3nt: TGTGCCAGCAGTGAACAGGGAGGTAGTTACGAGCAGTACTTC; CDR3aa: CASSEQGGSYEQYF
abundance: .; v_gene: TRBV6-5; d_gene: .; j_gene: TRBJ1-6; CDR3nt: TGTGCCAGTTGCACGTCCAGTAATTCACCCCTCCACTTT; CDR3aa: CASCTSSNSPLHF
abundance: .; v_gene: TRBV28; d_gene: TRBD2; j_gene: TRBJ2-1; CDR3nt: TGTGCCAGCAGGCTAGCGGGAGTAGGCGGTTTCGATGAGCAGTTCTTC; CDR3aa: CASRLAGVGGFDEQFF
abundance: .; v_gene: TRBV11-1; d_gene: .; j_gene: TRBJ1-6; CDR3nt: TGTGCCAGCAGCTTACCCACAGGTCTGAATTCACCCCTCCACTTT; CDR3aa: CASSLPTGLNSPLHF
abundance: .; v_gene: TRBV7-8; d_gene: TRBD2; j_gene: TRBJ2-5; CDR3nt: TGTGCCAGCAGCCCCCATTCATTAGGGACTAGCGGGAGACGAATCCAAGAGACCCAGTACTTC; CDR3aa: CASSPHSLGTSGRRIQETQYF
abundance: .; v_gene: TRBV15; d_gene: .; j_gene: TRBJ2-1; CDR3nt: TGTGCCACCAGCAGTCTTAGCGGTGAGCAGTTCTTC; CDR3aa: CATSSLSGEQFF
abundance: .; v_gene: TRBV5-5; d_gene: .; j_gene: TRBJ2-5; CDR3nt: TGTGCCAGCAGCTTGCCAGGGAAAGAGACCCAGTACTTC; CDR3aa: CASSLPGKETQYF
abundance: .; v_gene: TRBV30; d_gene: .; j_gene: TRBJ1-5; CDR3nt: TGTGCCTGGAGTGTCCAGGGGCGGTCTCAGCCCCAGCATTTT; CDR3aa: CAWSVQGRSQPQHF
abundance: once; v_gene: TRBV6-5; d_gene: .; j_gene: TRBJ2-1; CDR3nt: TGTGCCAGCGGCTTAGATGGCGGGCAGTTCTTC; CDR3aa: CASGLDGGQFF
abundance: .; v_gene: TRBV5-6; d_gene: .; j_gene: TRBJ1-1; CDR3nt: TGTGCCAGCAGCAGGGGTACAGGGATGAACACTGAAGCTTTCTTT; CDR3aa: CASSRGTGMNTEAFF
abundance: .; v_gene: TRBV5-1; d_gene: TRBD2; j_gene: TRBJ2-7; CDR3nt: TGCGCCAGCAGACTAGCGGTGACTGTCTACGAGCAGTACTTC; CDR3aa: CASRLAVTVYEQYF
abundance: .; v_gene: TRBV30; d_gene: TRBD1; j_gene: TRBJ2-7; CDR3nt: TGTGCCTGGAGTGTACCGGGACAGGGTAACTCCTACGAGCAGTACTTC; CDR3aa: CAWSVPGQGNSYEQYF
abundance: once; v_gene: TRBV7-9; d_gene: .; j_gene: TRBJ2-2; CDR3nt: TGTGCCAGCAGCTTAGAAGGCAGGGTAATGGCCGGGGAGCTGTTTTTT; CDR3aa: CASSLEGRVMAGELFF